This T cell receptor beta chain was sequenced for a study of patients and donors after allogeneic stem cell transplantation. The CDR3 is 13 residues long. Germline CDR1 is MNHEY and CDR2 is SVGEGT. Trimming removed 7 bases at V and 6 bases at J, with 13 bases between. This clonotype was seen more than once but under ten times. Each CDR3 protein is one row after TCRdb ran MiXCR on the RT-PCR reads. The sample holds 900,000 to 1,000,000 distinct CDR3 sequences, more than 15% seen once. This clonotype originated in a human donor who was either an allogeneic HSCT recipient or a stem cell or donor lymphocyte infusion donor (not recorded which). It is not recorded whose cells these are; they may come from a transplant donor. The rearrangement uses TRBV6-2 or TRBV6-3 and TRBJ1-5; D gene unclear. Specimen: blood, either unsorted or a sorted T cell fraction (not recorded which). CDR3 region: CASMRVRSQPQHF. CDR3 DNA sequence: TGTGCCAGCATGAGGGTCAGATCTCAGCCCCAGCATTTT.